The sequence of this TCR beta chain was determined in a study of blood T cells in healthy people across ages. Primers used in a second PCR of about 7 to 12 cycles were a sample-barcoded 5' primer and a J-beta primer mix. Every single cDNA molecule received a tag from a template-switch adaptor with 12 random nucleotides. TCRdb recomputed calls from the 5' RACE reads with MiXCR, one row per CDR3 protein. The sample lists 1.5 million to 2 million distinct CDR3 sequences, approximately 50% occurring once. The germline V gene encodes CDR1 PRHDT and CDR2 FYEKMQ (reference sequence). The CDR3 sequence is 15 residues long. V lost 2 bases and J 4 bases, leaving 12 bases between the germline ends. With respect to this clonotype: Its matching antigen is unknown.

The sample, approximately 10 milliliters of peripheral blood, was drawn from each donor. Each sample provided at least 5 micrograms of extracted total RNA. Study-wide findings and caveats: Strong correlation linked observed beta diversity and percent naive T cells.

Material: blood. The rearrangement uses TRBV13 and TRBJ2-1; no reliable D call. The TCR comes from a woman aged 40 to 55 in good health. The CDR3 region is CASSLRTALYNEQFF. The CDR3 nucleotides read TGTGCCAGCAGCTTAAGAACGGCACTGTACAATGAGCAGTTCTTC.